The present TCR beta chain was sequenced within a study of blood T cell repertoires in COVID-19. About the research overall: Material from acute and convalescent COVID-19 was sourced from the United States, Italy and Spain. T cells, B-cell-depleted T cells, or PBMCs provided the cDNA or gDNA that served as material.

Produced via immunoSEQ multiplex PCR; TCRdb's table is partial and in-frame only. The sample shows under 200,000 clones, roughly 82% of them seen only once. This CDR3 region has 15 residues. V shed 4 bases, J shed 4 bases, and the junction held 7 bases outside the gene matches. Germline CDR1 KGHSH, CDR2 LQKENI. Recruitment covered 20 to 25 US areas and drew participants whose ages spanned 18 to 89 years. Participants were placed into cohorts based on the clinical history they reported. The chain recombines TRBV18 with TRBJ1-3; 7 bases map to TRBD1. The sequence was obtained from a woman between 55 and 75 years old with acute COVID-19. The sequencing sample was made of PBMCs or T cells enriched from blood (not recorded which). This chain's CDR3 is CASSRDSRRGNTIYF. The CDR3 coding sequence is TGTGCCAGCTCACGGGACAGCCGGAGAGGAAACACCATATATTTT.